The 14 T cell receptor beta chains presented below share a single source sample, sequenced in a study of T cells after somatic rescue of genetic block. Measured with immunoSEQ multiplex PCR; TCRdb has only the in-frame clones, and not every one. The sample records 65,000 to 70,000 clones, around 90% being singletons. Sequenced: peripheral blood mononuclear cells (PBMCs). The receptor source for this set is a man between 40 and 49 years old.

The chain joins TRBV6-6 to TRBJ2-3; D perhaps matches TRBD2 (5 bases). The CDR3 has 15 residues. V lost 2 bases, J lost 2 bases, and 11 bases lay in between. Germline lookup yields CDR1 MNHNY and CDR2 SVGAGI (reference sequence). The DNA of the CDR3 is TGTGCCAGCAGTTACGACCCAGCGGTCACAGATACGCAGTATTTT. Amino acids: CASSYDPAVTDTQYF.

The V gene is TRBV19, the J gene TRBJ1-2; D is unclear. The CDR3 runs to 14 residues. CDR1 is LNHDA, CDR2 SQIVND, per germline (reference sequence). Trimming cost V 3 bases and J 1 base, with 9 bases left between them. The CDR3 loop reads CASSMPRSNYGYTF. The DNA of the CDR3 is TGTGCCAGTAGTATGCCCCGGAGTAACTATGGCTACACCTTC. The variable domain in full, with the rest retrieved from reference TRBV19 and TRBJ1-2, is DGGITQSPKYLFRKEGQNVTLSCEQNLNHDAMYWYRQDPGQGLRLIYYSQIVNDFQKGDIAEGYSVSREKKESFPLTVTSAQKNPTAFYLCASSMPRSNYGYTFGSGTRLTVV.

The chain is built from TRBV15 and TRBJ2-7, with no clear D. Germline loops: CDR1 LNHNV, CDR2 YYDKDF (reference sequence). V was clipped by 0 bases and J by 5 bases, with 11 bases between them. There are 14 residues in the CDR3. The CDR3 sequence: CATSRDRTAHEQYF. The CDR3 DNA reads TGTGCCACCAGCAGAGATAGAACAGCTCACGAGCAGTACTTC.

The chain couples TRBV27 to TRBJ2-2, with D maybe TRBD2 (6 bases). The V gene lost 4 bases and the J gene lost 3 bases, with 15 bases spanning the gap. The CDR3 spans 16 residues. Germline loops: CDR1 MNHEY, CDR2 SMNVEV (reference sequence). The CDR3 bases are TGTGCCAGCAGTTCCCCGGGGGTTTTGGACACCGGGGAGCTGTTTTTT. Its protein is CASSSPGVLDTGELFF.

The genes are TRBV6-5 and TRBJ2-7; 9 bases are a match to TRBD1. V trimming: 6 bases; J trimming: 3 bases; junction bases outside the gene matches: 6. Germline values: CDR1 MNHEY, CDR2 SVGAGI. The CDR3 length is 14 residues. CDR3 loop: CASRRPGQGYEQYF. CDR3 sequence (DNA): TGTGCCAGCAGGCGGCCGGGACAGGGCTACGAGCAGTACTTC.

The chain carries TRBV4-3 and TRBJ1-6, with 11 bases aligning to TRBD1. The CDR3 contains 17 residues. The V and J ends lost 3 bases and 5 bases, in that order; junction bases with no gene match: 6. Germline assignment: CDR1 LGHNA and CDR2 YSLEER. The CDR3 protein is CASSQSGTGGNNSPLHF. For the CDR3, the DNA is TGCGCCAGCAGCCAGTCCGGGACAGGGGGAAATAATTCACCCCTCCACTTT.

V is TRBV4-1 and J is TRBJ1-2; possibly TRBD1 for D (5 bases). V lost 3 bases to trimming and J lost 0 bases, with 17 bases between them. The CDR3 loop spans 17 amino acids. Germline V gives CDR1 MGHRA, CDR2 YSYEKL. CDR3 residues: CASSQLRDQRANYGYTF. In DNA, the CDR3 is TGCGCCAGCAGCCAGCTCAGGGACCAGCGAGCTAACTATGGCTACACCTTC.

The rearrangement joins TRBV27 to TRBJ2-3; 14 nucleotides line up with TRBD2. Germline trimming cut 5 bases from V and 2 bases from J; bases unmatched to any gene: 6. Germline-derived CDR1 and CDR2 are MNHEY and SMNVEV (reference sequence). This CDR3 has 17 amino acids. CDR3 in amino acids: CASSHRTSGRFTDTQYF. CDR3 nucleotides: TGTGCCAGCAGTCATCGGACTAGCGGGAGGTTCACAGATACGCAGTATTTT.

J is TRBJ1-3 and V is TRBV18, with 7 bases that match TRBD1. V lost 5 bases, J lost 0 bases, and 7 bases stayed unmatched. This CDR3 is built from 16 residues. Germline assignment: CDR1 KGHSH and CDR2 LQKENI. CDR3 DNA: TGTGCCAGCTCAGGGGGACAGACAGCCTCTGGAAACACCATATATTTT. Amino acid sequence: CASSGGQTASGNTIYF.

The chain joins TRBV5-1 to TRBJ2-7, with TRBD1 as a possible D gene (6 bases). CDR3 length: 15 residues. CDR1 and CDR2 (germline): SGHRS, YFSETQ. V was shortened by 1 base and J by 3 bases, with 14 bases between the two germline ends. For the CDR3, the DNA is TGCGCCAGCAGCTTGTCTCGACAGGTTAACTACGAGCAGTACTTC. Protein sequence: CASSLSRQVNYEQYF.

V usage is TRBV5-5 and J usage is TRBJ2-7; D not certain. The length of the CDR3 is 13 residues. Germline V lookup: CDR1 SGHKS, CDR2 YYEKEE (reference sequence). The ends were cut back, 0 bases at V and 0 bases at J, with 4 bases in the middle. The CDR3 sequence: CASSLVGSYEQYF. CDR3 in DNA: TGTGCCAGCAGCTTGGTTGGCTCCTACGAGCAGTACTTC.

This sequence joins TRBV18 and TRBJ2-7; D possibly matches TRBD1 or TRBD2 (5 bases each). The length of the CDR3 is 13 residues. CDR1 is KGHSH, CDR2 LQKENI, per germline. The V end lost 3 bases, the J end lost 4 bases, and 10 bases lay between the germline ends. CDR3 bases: TGTGCCAGCTCACCGGGACCCCTATACGAGCAGTACTTC. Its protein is CASSPGPLYEQYF.

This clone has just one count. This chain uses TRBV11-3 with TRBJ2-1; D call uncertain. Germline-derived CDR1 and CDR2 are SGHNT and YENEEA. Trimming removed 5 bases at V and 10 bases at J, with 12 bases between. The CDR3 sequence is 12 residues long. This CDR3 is CASSMDAREQFF. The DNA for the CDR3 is TGTGCCAGCAGCATGGACGCTCGGGAGCAGTTCTTC. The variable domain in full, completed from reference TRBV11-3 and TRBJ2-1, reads EAGVVQSPRYKIIEKKQPVAFWCNPISGHNTLYWYLQNLGQGPELLIRYENEEAVDDSQLPKDRFSAERLKGVDSTLKIQPAELGDSAVYLCASSMDAREQFFGPGTRLTVL.

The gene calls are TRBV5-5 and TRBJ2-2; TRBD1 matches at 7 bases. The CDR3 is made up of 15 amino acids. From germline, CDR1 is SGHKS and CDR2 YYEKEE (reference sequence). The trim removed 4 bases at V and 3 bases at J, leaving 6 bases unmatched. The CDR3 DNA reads TGTGCCAGCAGCCCCCGGGACAGCCACACCGGGGAGCTGTTTTTT. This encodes CASSPRDSHTGELFF.